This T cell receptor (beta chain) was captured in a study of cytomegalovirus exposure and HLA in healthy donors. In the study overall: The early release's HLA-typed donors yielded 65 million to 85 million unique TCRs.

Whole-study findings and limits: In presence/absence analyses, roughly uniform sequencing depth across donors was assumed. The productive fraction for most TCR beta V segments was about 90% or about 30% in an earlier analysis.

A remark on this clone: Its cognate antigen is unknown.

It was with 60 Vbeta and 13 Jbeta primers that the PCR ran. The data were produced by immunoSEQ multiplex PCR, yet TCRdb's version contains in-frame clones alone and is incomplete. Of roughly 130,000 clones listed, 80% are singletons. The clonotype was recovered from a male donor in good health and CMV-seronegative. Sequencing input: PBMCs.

CDR3 amino acids: CASSLRQGGTEAFF. CDR3 in DNA: TGTGCCAGCAGCCTAAGACAGGGAGGCACTGAAGCTTTCTTT. The chain is built from TRBV14 and TRBJ1-1, with 7 bases identical to TRBD1. The CDR3 contains 14 residues. From germline, CDR1 is SGHDN and CDR2 FVKESK. V dropped 4 bases and J dropped 4; count of bases not matched to a gene: 6.